This T cell receptor (beta chain) was observed in a study of T cells in Graves' hyperthyroidism and ophthalmopathy. Study details: Upon initial diagnosis and before any treatment, peripheral blood was collected. General observations from the study: Stable hyperthyroidism was told apart from ophthalmopathy by a model built on 13 V-J features.

The count of this clonotype is one. What it binds is unknown. This CDR3 comprises 18 residues. V trimming: 6 bases; J trimming: 0 bases; junction bases outside the gene matches: 9. The germline V gene encodes CDR1 MNHEY and CDR2 SVGEGT. From RNA transcripts, TCR beta CDR3 regions were amplified. HTBI primers were employed in a first-round RT-PCR of the TCR CDR3. Using its own MiXCR run on the multiplex PCR reads, TCRdb lists one record per CDR3 protein. The repertoire holds some 300,000 distinct CDR3 sequences, with roughly 17% as singletons. PBMCs came from around 9.7 ml fresh peripheral blood. The chain uses TRBV6-2 or TRBV6-3 and TRBJ2-6; 9 bases agree with TRBD2. What was sequenced was blood. This clonotype was sampled from a man aged 30-40 years with Graves' hyperthyroidism. The CDR3 DNA reads TGTGCCAGCAGCCCCGGGGGACTAGCAACCTCTGGGGCCAACGTCCTGACTTTC. Translation: CASSPGGLATSGANVLTF.